This T cell receptor beta chain originates from a study of CD8 T cells in ankylosing spondylitis. The study's findings and limits: Characteristic of ankylosing spondylitis blood, it appeared, was a TCR beta motif comprising roughly 8 highly homologous variants.

TCRdb used MiXCR to reprocess the 5' RACE reads, holding one entry per CDR3 protein. The sample yields a few hundred thousand distinct CDR3 sequences, approximately 20% seen once. To note about this clonotype: What it binds is not known.

The V gene lost 4 bases and the J gene lost 3 bases, with 7 bases spanning the gap. CDR1 and CDR2 (germline): MDHEN, SYDVKM. The CDR3 is made up of 12 amino acids. The sequenced sample consisted of blood, either unsorted or a sorted T cell fraction (not recorded which). The chain recombines TRBV28 with TRBJ2-7; D ambiguous. This receptor was obtained from a male donor with ankylosing spondylitis. The DNA for the CDR3 is TGTGCCAGCAGTTCCGCTCACTACGAGCAGTACTTC. Residues: CASSSAHYEQYF. Full variable domain (missing parts from reference TRBV28 and TRBJ2-7): DVKVTQSSRYLVKRTGEKVFLECVQDMDHENMFWYRQDPGLGLRLIYFSYDVKMKEKGDIPEGYSVSREKKERFSLILESASTNQTSMYLCASSSAHYEQYFGPGTRLTVT.